What follows is one T cell receptor beta chain and its context. This sample was included in a study of early T cells in non-severe SARS-CoV-2 infection. Study-wide context: Whole-blood bulk RNA, unsorted, was sequenced, and chains were unpaired.

Each single cDNA molecule received a unique molecular identifier. MiXCR, run by TCRdb on the 5' RACE reads, gives a single entry per CDR3 protein. The sample records 80,000 to 95,000 distinct CDR3 sequences, 11% to 15% being singletons. V gave up 4 bases and J gave up 7 bases, with 13 bases separating them. Germline CDR1 SGDLS, CDR2 YYNGEE. The CDR3 loop spans 13 amino acids. The chain joins TRBV9 to TRBJ2-3, with D possibly being TRBD1 (5 bases). The specimen sequenced was whole blood. The sequence came from an adult who was a healthcare worker with PCR-confirmed SARS-CoV-2 infection or an uninfected control (not recorded which). CDR3 DNA sequence: TGTGCCAGCAGCCCAACCCGACAGCATACGCAGTATTTT. Translated, it gives CASSPTRQHTQYF.